The 2 T cell receptor beta chains in this list originate from one sample, sequenced in a study of lymphopenia after photon versus proton radiotherapy. The table came from immunoSEQ multiplex PCR; TCRdb's copy has only in-frame clones and leaves some out. The sample includes approximately 150,000 clones, roughly nine tenths seen only once; the top ten take about 4.7%. The sequenced sample was peripheral blood, obtained from a patient treated with photon-based radiotherapy. Receptors originate from a middle-aged man with gastric cancer.

The sample holds one count of this clone. This chain links TRBV5-4 with TRBJ1-4; 7 nucleotides match TRBD1. V trimming: 2 bases; J trimming: 8 bases; junction bases outside the gene matches: 3. This CDR3 is built from 13 residues. Germline CDR1 is SGHNT and CDR2 is YYREEE (reference sequence). This CDR3 reads CASSFADREKLFF. The DNA for the CDR3 is TGTGCCAGCAGCTTCGCGGACAGGGAAAAACTGTTTTTT.

This rearrangement joins TRBV14 to TRBJ1-2, with 9 bases matching TRBD1. Germline V gene data show CDR1 as SGHDN and CDR2 as FVKESK. V shed 3 bases, J shed 4 bases, and the junction held 6 bases outside the gene matches. There are 15 residues in the CDR3. As DNA, the CDR3 is TGTGCCAGCAGCCAGTCCGGGACAGGGCCCTATGGCTACACCTTC. This encodes CASSQSGTGPYGYTF.